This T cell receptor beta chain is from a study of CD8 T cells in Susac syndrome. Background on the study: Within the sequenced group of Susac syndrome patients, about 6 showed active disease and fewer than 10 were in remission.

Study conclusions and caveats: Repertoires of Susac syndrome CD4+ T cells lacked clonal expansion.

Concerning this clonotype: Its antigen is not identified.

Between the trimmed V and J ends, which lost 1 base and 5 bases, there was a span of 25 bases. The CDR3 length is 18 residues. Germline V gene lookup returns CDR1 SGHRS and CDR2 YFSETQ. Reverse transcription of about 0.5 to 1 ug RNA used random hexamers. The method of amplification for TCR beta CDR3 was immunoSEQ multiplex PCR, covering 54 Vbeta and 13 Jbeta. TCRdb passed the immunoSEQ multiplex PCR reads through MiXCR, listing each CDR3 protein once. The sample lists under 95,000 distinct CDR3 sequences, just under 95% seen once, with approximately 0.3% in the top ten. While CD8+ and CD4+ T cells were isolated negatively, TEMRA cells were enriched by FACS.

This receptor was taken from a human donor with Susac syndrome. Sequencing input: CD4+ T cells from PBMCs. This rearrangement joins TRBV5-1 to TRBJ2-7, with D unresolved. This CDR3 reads CASSLLFTSPSIEDEQYF. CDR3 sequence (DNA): TGCGCCAGCAGCTTGTTGTTTACCAGTCCGTCCATAGAGGACGAGCAGTACTTC.